A selection of T cell receptor beta chains follows, all from one sample in a study of T-cell reconstitution after alpha-beta-depleted transplantation in children. One entry per CDR3 protein results from TCRdb running MiXCR on the PCR reads. This sample has approximately 590,000 distinct CDR3 sequences; roughly 10% occur once, and the top ten carry less than 5%. The sequencing here drew on PBMCs from the stem cell graft donor, taken from the stem cell graft. The receptors stem from a human donor who donated a stem cell graft to a child with acute myeloid leukemia. Each CDR3 is given with its conserved first and last residue. A D gene is named only where the DNA matches it firmly. Rows may omit the clone size; those that give it use once, few, many or a size class.

clone_size j_call d_call cdr3_length v_call cdr3_nt cdr3_aa
many TRBJ2-1 NA 13 TRBV20-1 TGCAGTGCTAGGAGCCCGGTTCGGGGTGAGCAGTTCTTC CSARSPVRGEQFF
many TRBJ1-1 NA 15 TRBV4-1 TGCGCCAGCAGCCAAGATCCGGGGATGAACACTGAAGCTTTCTTT CASSQDPGMNTEAFF
NA TRBJ2-5 NA 13 TRBV18 TGTGCCAGCTCACCAATAGGCCAAGAGACCCAGTACTTC CASSPIGQETQYF
many TRBJ2-1 NA 17 TRBV24-1 TGTGCCACCAGTGATCGCTTAACTAGTGCCGTTCACAATGAGCAGTTCTTC CATSDRLTSAVHNEQFF
many TRBJ2-7 NA 12 TRBV7-8 TGTGCCAGCAGCTTCCTAGCTGGCGAGCAGTACTTC CASSFLAGEQYF
few TRBJ2-4 NA 16 TRBV12-3/TRBV12-4 TGTGCCAGCAGTTTGGGGGGCAGTGTAGCCAAAAACATTCAGTACTTC CASSLGGSVAKNIQYF
few TRBJ2-1 TRBD1 15 TRBV24-1 TGTGCCACCAGTGATAGGGGACAGGGAACAAGTGAGCAGTTCTTC CATSDRGQGTSEQFF
NA TRBJ2-4 TRBD2 20 TRBV9 TGTGCCAGCAGCCCGCGGGGGGGCGGGAGCGGGTTGAGAGCCAAAAACATTCAGTACTTC CASSPRGGGSGLRAKNIQYF
few TRBJ2-3 NA 14 TRBV4-3 TGCGCCAGCAGCCAAGATACCCTCCCAGATACGCAGTATTTT CASSQDTLPDTQYF
few TRBJ2-6 NA 16 TRBV7-9 TGTGCCAGCAGCCGTGATTTGGGGTCTGGGGCCAACGTCCTGACTTTC CASSRDLGSGANVLTF
once TRBJ2-1 TRBD2 14 TRBV30 TGTGCCTGGAGTGTAACCAGCGGGAGGGATGAGCAGTTCTTC CAWSVTSGRDEQFF
many TRBJ2-7 TRBD1 13 TRBV28 TGTGCCAGCAGGGGGACAGGGCCCTACGAGCAGTACTTC CASRGTGPYEQYF
many TRBJ1-5 TRBD1 13 TRBV6-2/TRBV6-3 TGTGCCACCGACAGGGATAGCAATCAGCCCCAGCATTTT CATDRDSNQPQHF
few TRBJ2-5 TRBD2 14 TRBV10-2 TGCGCCAGCAGCCGTATCGGGGGGGCAGAGACCCAGTACTTC CASSRIGGAETQYF
many TRBJ2-5 TRBD2 16 TRBV20-1 TGCAGTGCTGTCCGGGGGGTCGGGGGTCCCCAAGAGACCCAGTACTTC CSAVRGVGGPQETQYF
many TRBJ2-3 NA 16 TRBV20-1 TGCAGTGCTAGAGTAGGGACCGGCGGGAGCACAGATACGCAGTATTTT CSARVGTGGSTDTQYF
few TRBJ2-1 NA 13 TRBV24-1 TGTGCCACCCATTCACCCACTAACGCCGAGCAGTTCTTC CATHSPTNAEQFF
NA TRBJ2-5 TRBD2 15 TRBV7-2 TGTGCCAGCAGCTTATCGTCGACTAGCTCAGAGACCCAGTACTTC CASSLSSTSSETQYF
NA TRBJ2-3 TRBD2 16 TRBV7-3 TGTGCCAGCAGCCAAACGCCTAGCGGAACCACAGATACGCAGTTTTTT CASSQTPSGTTDTQFF
few TRBJ2-5 NA 13 TRBV9 TGTGCCAGCAGCGTAGGTGCTGAAGAGACCCAGTACTTC CASSVGAEETQYF
few TRBJ2-1 NA 15 TRBV4-3 TGCGCCAGCAGCCAAGATTCCACAGCATACAATGAGCAGTTCTTC CASSQDSTAYNEQFF
NA TRBJ1-2 NA 15 TRBV20-1 TGCAGTGCCATAATCGGGGCCGAGGGAACCTATGGCTACACCTTC CSAIIGAEGTYGYTF
NA TRBJ2-5 TRBD1 13 TRBV5-4 TGTGCCAGCAGCCCCGACAGGGAAGAGACCCACTACTTC CASSPDREETHYF
NA TRBJ2-5 NA 15 TRBV21-1 TGTGCCAGCAGCAAAGCCGGGACCATAATCCCCACCCAGTACTTC CASSKAGTIIPTQYF
few TRBJ2-7 NA 14 TRBV2 TGTGCCAGCAGTGAAACGGGAGTGTACGGCGAGCAGTACTTC CASSETGVYGEQYF
NA TRBJ2-5 NA 11 TRBV12-3/TRBV12-4 TGTGCCAGCAGTTCCCGAGAGACCCGGTACTTC CASSSRETRYF
few TRBJ1-5 NA 15 TRBV7-2 TGTGCCAGCAGCGACGGACCGGGGCGTAATCAGCCCCAGCATTTT CASSDGPGRNQPQHF
NA TRBJ2-3 NA 15 TRBV5-1 TGCGCCAGCAGCCCCGTGGGTAGATTCACAGATACGCAGTATTTT CASSPVGRFTDTQYF
many TRBJ2-2 NA 12 TRBV11-1 TGTGCCACCTACACAGGGTACGGGGAGCTGTTTTTT CATYTGYGELFF
many TRBJ2-1 NA 14 TRBV27 TGTGCCAGCCTCCGAGGGCCTACTTACAATGAGCAGTTCTTC CASLRGPTYNEQFF
NA TRBJ2-7 TRBD1 13 TRBV6-5 TGTGCCAGCAGTTACTCCGGGACAGCCGTAGAGTACTTC CASSYSGTAVEYF
few TRBJ1-6 TRBD1 15 TRBV20-1 TGCAGTGCTCCCCCAGGGCGGGACAGCCAGGTACCCCTCCACTTT CSAPPGRDSQVPLHF